This TCR beta chain stems from a study of T cell responses to AZD1222 COVID-19 vaccine. Study findings and constraints: Clonal diversity was possibly underestimated, and white British individuals and females predominated among donors.

TCRdb's table, derived via immunoSEQ multiplex PCR, lists solely in-frame clones and lacks some. The table lists under 150,000 clones, approximately 94% of them singletons, with approximately 5.3% in the top ten. On this clone: Its specificity is unknown.

Germline V gene lookup returns CDR1 SGHVS and CDR2 FQNEAQ. V lost 3 bases and J lost 2, with 14 bases in between. The CDR3 consists of 15 residues. V usage is TRBV7-8 and J usage is TRBJ2-7, with D possibly TRBD2 on 5 matching bases. The sample consisted of peripheral blood, taken on day 0 of AZD1222 vaccination. The sequence was collected from an adult in good health. The CDR3 nucleotides read TGTGCCAGCAGCTTGCGGGCTGCTACGACCTACGAGCAGTACTTC. It encodes CASSLRAATTYEQYF.